Sequencing of this T cell receptor beta chain was carried out in a study of cytomegalovirus exposure and HLA in healthy donors. About the research overall: Around 200 million T cells yielded roughly 100 million unique TCR beta sequences, as an earlier analysis found.

In the PCR, 60 Vbeta and 13 Jbeta primers were used. The assay was immunoSEQ multiplex PCR, and TCRdb's table has in-frame clones only and misses some. The sample has fewer than 150,000 clones, roughly three quarters seen once; the top ten hold around 2%. The CDR3 is 15 amino acids. CDR1 SGHRS and CDR2 YFSETQ come from the germline V gene. V shed 4 bases, J shed 0 bases, and the junction held 5 bases outside the gene matches. As to this clone: Antigen: not known. This sample also contains other DNA sequences that code for the same CDR3.

Findings and caveats of the study: Later analysis revealed greater clonal expansion in HLA-associated TCR beta chains than in equally common others. Most CMV-associated TCR beta chains were later found to appear HLA-restricted.

V and J are TRBV5-1 and TRBJ2-3, with TRBD1 identical over 7 bases. This receptor was taken from a man aged 25-45 years in good health and CMV-seronegative. Sequencing input: PBMCs. CDR3 DNA: TGCGCCAGCAGCGTCTGGGACAGTAGCACAGATACGCAGTATTTT. Translated, it gives CASSVWDSSTDTQYF.